One sample yielded the 6 T cell receptor beta chains listed below, sequenced in a study of T-cell memory formation after mild COVID-19. TCRdb re-derived calls from the 5' RACE reads in MiXCR, one entry per CDR3 protein. The sample consists of 450,000 to 650,000 distinct CDR3 sequences, about a fifth of them appearing once. The specimen sequenced was PBMCs or a T cell subset sorted from them (not recorded which). The source is an adult woman who had mild COVID-19 (a few samples of this study predate the infection). Cell type and time point are not known.

The V gene is TRBV7-9, the J gene TRBJ2-1, with D unresolved. Germline assignment: CDR1 SEHNR and CDR2 FQNEAQ (reference sequence). The CDR3 is made up of 13 amino acids. With 2 bases removed from V and 3 bases from J, the gap between germline ends came to 5 bases. The CDR3 sequence is CASSLPFYNEQFF. The DNA of the CDR3 is TGTGCCAGCAGCTTACCCTTCTACAATGAGCAGTTCTTC.

The chain employs TRBV6-6 and TRBJ2-1; the match to TRBD2 covers 10 bases. Trimming cost V 6 bases and J 6 bases; bases outside gene matches: 11. The germline V gene encodes CDR1 MNHNY and CDR2 SVGAGI (reference sequence). This CDR3 comprises 16 residues. CDR3 residues: CASRPPKAGGLNEQFF. Here the CDR3 DNA reads TGTGCCAGCAGGCCCCCTAAAGCGGGAGGGCTCAATGAGCAGTTCTTC.

This clonotype was observed a few times. The chain employs TRBV5-1 and TRBJ1-1; TRBD1 is a possible D gene (5 bases). Trimming pared 0 bases from V and 0 bases from J, leaving 12 bases between. The CDR3 has 16 amino acids. CDR1 and CDR2 from the germline V gene are SGHRS and YFSETQ. The CDR3 nucleotides read TGCGCCAGCAGCTTGGGGGGCAGGGCTATGAACACTGAAGCTTTCTTT. It translates to CASSLGGRAMNTEAFF.

This clonotype was seen more than once but under ten times. This chain uses TRBV15 with TRBJ2-7; D is unresolved. Per the germline V gene, CDR1 is LNHNV and CDR2 is YYDKDF (reference sequence). This CDR3 comprises 15 residues. V lost 3 bases to trimming and J lost 1 base, with 13 bases between them. CDR3 loop: CATSSDRIGSYEQYF. In nucleotides, the CDR3 is TGTGCCACCAGCAGCGACCGGATAGGGTCCTACGAGCAGTACTTC.

The gene calls are TRBV4-2 and TRBJ1-2; TRBD1 agrees at 7 bases. The ends lost 5 bases at V and 6 bases at J; junction bases unmatched: 6. CDR1 is LGHNA and CDR2 is YNFKEQ in the germline V gene. The CDR3 runs 13 residues. CDR3 sequence: CASSKGQEDGYTF. For the CDR3, the DNA is TGTGCCAGCAGCAAAGGACAGGAAGATGGCTACACCTTC.

The genes are TRBV18 and TRBJ2-2; D is unclear. V lost 8 bases, J lost 2 bases, and 12 bases lay in between. The CDR3 contains 14 residues. Germline V CDR1 and CDR2: KGHSH, LQKENI. The CDR3, as DNA: TGTGCCAGCGGCCCGTTCACAAACACCGGGGAGCTGTTTTTT. This gives the protein CASGPFTNTGELFF.